This T cell receptor (beta chain) was recorded in a study of T cells expressing NK-cell markers. Study-level results: Whether expanded NKG2C+ T cell clones were HCMV-specific remained unclear.

Germline values: CDR1 LNHDA, CDR2 SQIVND (reference sequence). There are 15 residues in the CDR3. TCRdb reprocessed the 5' RACE reads, with one entry per CDR3 protein and no DNA. The sample includes about 390,000 distinct CDR3 sequences. Notes on this clonotype: No antigen is known for it.

The sequence was obtained from a woman aged 45 to 65 in good health. This sequence joins TRBV19 and TRBJ1-3. The sample consisted of blood T cells: a sorted CD56 or NKG2C T cell subset, CD4+ or CD8+ T cells, or bulk PBMC T cells (not recorded which). This CDR3 reads CASSMVGNSGNTIYF.